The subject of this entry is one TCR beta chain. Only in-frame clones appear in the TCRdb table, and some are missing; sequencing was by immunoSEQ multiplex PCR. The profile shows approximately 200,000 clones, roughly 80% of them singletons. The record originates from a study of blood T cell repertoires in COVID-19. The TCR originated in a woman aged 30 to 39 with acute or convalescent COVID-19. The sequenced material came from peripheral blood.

CDR3 loop: CASSRTGYYGYTF. The DNA of the CDR3 is TGTGCCAGCAGCCGCACAGGGTACTATGGCTACACCTTC. The J gene is TRBJ1-2, the V gene TRBV7-9, with a tentative D call TRBD1 (6 bases). CDR3 size: 13 residues. Between the trimmed V and J ends, which lost 5 bases and 3 bases, there was a span of 10 bases. Germline values: CDR1 SEHNR, CDR2 FQNEAQ (reference sequence).